This T cell receptor beta chain was found in a study of blood T cell repertoires in COVID-19. On the study more broadly: Researchers got acute and convalescent COVID-19 samples from the United States, Italy and Spain. PBMCs, B-cell-depleted T cells, or T cells provided the cDNA or gDNA that made up the material.

V was pared by 3 bases and J by 4 bases, with 8 bases of the junction left unmatched. The length of the CDR3 is 16 residues. Germline-derived CDR1 and CDR2 are LNHNV and YYDKDF (reference sequence). Grouping used clinical history reported by participants in a survey and questionnaire. Profiling relied on immunoSEQ multiplex PCR, and the TCRdb table lists in-frame clones only, not all of them. Among roughly 190,000 clones listed, under 80% were seen once. This clone was found many times. Source material: PBMCs or T cells enriched from blood (not recorded which). The chain has TRBV15 and TRBJ2-2; TRBD2 matches at 7 bases. This clonotype was obtained from a woman aged 50 to 60 with acute COVID-19. The CDR3 here is CATSRARGDGTGELFF. The CDR3 coding sequence is TGTGCCACCAGCAGGGCACGGGGGGACGGCACCGGGGAGCTGTTTTTT. The complete variable domain, with remaining parts taken from reference TRBV15 and TRBJ2-2, reads DAMVIQNPRYQVTQFGKPVTLSCSQTLNHNVMYWYQQKSSQAPKLLFHYYDKDFNNEADTPDNFQSRRPNTSFCFLDIRSPGLGDTAMYLCATSRARGDGTGELFFGEGSRLTVL.